The next 32 T cell receptor beta chains were all read from a single sample in a study of cytomegalovirus exposure and HLA in healthy donors. Assay used: immunoSEQ multiplex PCR; TCRdb lists only in-frame clones, some missing. The sample has about 200,000 clones; more than 75% are singletons. The sequenced sample consisted of PBMCs. These receptors all stem from a woman younger than 30 in good health and CMV-seropositive.

This clone was picked up one time. The chain employs TRBV5-6 and TRBJ2-7, with D possibly matching TRBD2 (5 bases). The CDR3 loop spans 14 amino acids. Trimming removed 0 bases from V and 2 bases from J, with 9 bases in between. Germline CDR1 and CDR2: SGHDT and YYEEEE. The CDR3 is CASSLGRVAYEQYF. In nucleotides, the CDR3 is TGTGCCAGCAGCTTGGGGCGGGTCGCCTACGAGCAGTACTTC.

The rearrangement uses TRBV28 and TRBJ1-2, with 12 bases aligning to TRBD1. From germline, CDR1 is MDHEN and CDR2 SYDVKM. With V trimmed by 8 bases and J by 7 bases, 5 bases remained unmatched. The CDR3 has 13 amino acids. CDR3 protein: CASGDRGHGGYTF. The DNA of the CDR3 is TGTGCCAGCGGGGACAGGGGGCACGGTGGCTACACCTTC.

The chain employs TRBV9 and TRBJ2-3; 10 bases agree with TRBD2. V was clipped by 3 bases and J by 4 bases; unmatched bases: 8. This CDR3 region has 16 residues. The germline V gene has CDR1 SGDLS and CDR2 YYNGEE. The CDR3 DNA follows: TGTGCCAGCAGCGGGGTAGCGGGAGGTTCGTCAGATACGCAGTATTTT. This gives the protein CASSGVAGGSSDTQYF.

This chain joins TRBV2 and TRBJ2-2; D not certain. The germline gives CDR1 SNHLY, CDR2 FYNNEI. V was trimmed by 6 bases and J by 2 bases, leaving 4 bases between them. The CDR3 is 12 residues long. CDR3 amino acids: CASRLNTGELFF. DNA for the CDR3: TGTGCCAGCAGGTTAAACACCGGGGAGCTGTTTTTT. Complete variable domain (other parts from reference TRBV2 and TRBJ2-2): EPEVTQTPSHQVTQMGQEVILRCVPISNHLYFYWYRQILGQKVEFLVSFYNNEISEKSEIFDDQFSVERPDGSNFTLKIRSTKLEDSAMYFCASRLNTGELFFGEGSRLTVL.

The V gene is TRBV7-8, the J gene TRBJ1-5; D perhaps matches TRBD1 (6 bases). Germline V gene lookup returns CDR1 SGHVS and CDR2 FQNEAQ. The CDR3 has 13 residues. With 5 bases removed from V and 8 bases from J, the gap between germline ends came to 13 bases. The CDR3 DNA is TGTGCCAGCAGCGGACAGCCCTCGGAGCCCCAGCATTTT. This sequence encodes CASSGQPSEPQHF.

This clone was picked up one time. The V and J genes are TRBV5-4 and TRBJ2-3; weak D call: TRBD1 (6 bases). V lost 0 bases and J lost 2, with 19 bases in between. CDR3 length: 18 residues. Germline lookup yields CDR1 SGHNT and CDR2 YYREEE (reference sequence). CDR3 DNA sequence: TGTGCCAGCAGCTTGGAGGGTCCTAGCAAGGGACACACAGATACGCAGTATTTT. This sequence encodes CASSLEGPSKGHTDTQYF.

The rearrangement uses TRBV7-9 and TRBJ2-1, with TRBD1 identical over 8 bases. The V gene's germline CDR1 is SEHNR and CDR2 FQNEAQ (reference sequence). The CDR3 spans 15 residues. J gave up 7 bases and V 4 bases, and 9 bases lay outside the gene matches. CDR3 loop: CASSYLQGARNEQFF. In DNA, the CDR3 is TGTGCCAGCAGCTACCTGCAGGGGGCCCGAAATGAGCAGTTCTTC.

The chain uses TRBV25-1 and TRBJ2-7; 8 bases are a match to TRBD2. The V gene end was trimmed by 3 bases and the J gene end by 6 bases; junction bases not matched to a gene: 13. CDR1 and CDR2 from the germline V gene are MGHDK and SYGVNS. This CDR3 spans 16 amino acids. CDR3 sequence: CASSDGPGLVPSEQYF. The DNA of the CDR3 is TGTGCCAGCAGTGATGGTCCGGGACTAGTTCCTAGCGAGCAGTACTTC.

The gene calls are TRBV6-5 and TRBJ2-1; perhaps TRBD2 as D (6 bases). The CDR3 runs to 16 residues. Germline-derived CDR1 and CDR2 are MNHEY and SVGAGI. The germline V and J ends were trimmed by 3 bases and 2 bases, with 14 bases remaining between them. CDR3 protein: CASSYSTGVPYNEQFF. The CDR3 bases are TGTGCCAGCAGTTATTCAACGGGAGTTCCCTACAATGAGCAGTTCTTC.

The chain employs TRBV4-1 and TRBJ1-1; the D gene is possibly TRBD1 (6 bases). This CDR3 is built from 17 residues. The germline V gene has CDR1 MGHRA and CDR2 YSYEKL. Trimming cost V 0 bases and J 1 base, with 15 bases left between them. This CDR3 is CASSQDLGASWNTEAFF. CDR3 coding DNA: TGCGCCAGCAGCCAAGATTTGGGGGCCTCATGGAACACTGAAGCTTTCTTT.

CDR3 protein: CASLRSGETEAFF. CDR3 DNA: TGTGCCAGCCTCCGGTCAGGGGAAACTGAAGCTTTCTTT. This rearrangement joins TRBV7-9 to TRBJ1-1; maybe TRBD1 (6 bases). This CDR3 region has 13 residues. The germline gives CDR1 SEHNR, CDR2 FQNEAQ (reference sequence). Trimming shortened V by 8 bases and J by 5 bases, and 15 bases separated the two germline ends. The full variable domain, in which reference TRBV7-9 and TRBJ1-1 provide the parts outside the CDR3, is DTGVSQNPRHKITKRGQNVTFRCDPISEHNRLYWYRQTLGQGPEFLTYFQNEAQLEKSRLLSDRFSAERPKGSFSTLEIQRTEQGDSAMYLCASLRSGETEAFFGQGTRLTVV.

V is TRBV5-6 and J is TRBJ1-5, with 9 bases fitting TRBD1. V shed 6 bases, J shed 2 bases, and the junction held 6 bases outside the gene matches. This CDR3 contains 15 residues. Germline loops: CDR1 SGHDT, CDR2 YYEEEE. CDR3 bases: TGTGCCAGCACCTTAACAGGGGGCGGCAATCAGCCCCAGCATTTT. Amino acids: CASTLTGGGNQPQHF. Based on the CDR3 plus reference TRBV5-6 and TRBJ1-5, the full variable domain is DAGVTQSPTHLIKTRGQQVTLRCSPKSGHDTVSWYQQALGQGPQFIFQYYEEEERQRGNFPDRFSGHQFPNYSSELNVNALLLGDSALYLCASTLTGGGNQPQHFGDGTRLSIL.

The gene calls are TRBV6-4 and TRBJ2-2, with D possibly being TRBD2 (6 bases). The V end lost 4 bases, the J end lost 0 bases, and 21 bases lay between the germline ends. CDR3 length: 19 amino acids. Per the germline V gene, CDR1 is MRHNA and CDR2 is SNTAGT. In nucleotides, the CDR3 is TGTGCCAGCAGTGGGGGAGGTACAGTAACGTATCCGAACACCGGGGAGCTGTTTTTT. Amino acids: CASSGGGTVTYPNTGELFF.

This clone is a singleton in its sample. The CDR3 sequence is CASSVVLAGAGEQFF. CDR3 sequence (DNA): TGTGCCAGCAGCGTAGTACTAGCGGGAGCGGGTGAGCAGTTCTTC. The rearrangement joins TRBV9 to TRBJ2-1; 11 positions agree with TRBD2. The germline CDR1 and CDR2 sequences are SGDLS and YYNGEE. V shed 0 bases, J shed 9 bases, and the junction held 5 bases outside the gene matches. The CDR3 is made up of 15 amino acids.

This clone occurred many times. V usage is TRBV28 and J usage is TRBJ2-7; 8 positions agree with TRBD1. V dropped 3 bases and J dropped 4; count of bases not matched to a gene: 8. The CDR3 has 15 amino acids. Germline V CDR1 and CDR2: MDHEN, SYDVKM. This CDR3 is CASSFQGTGVYEQYF. Written as DNA, the CDR3 is TGTGCCAGCAGTTTTCAGGGGACAGGAGTTTACGAGCAGTACTTC.

The chain combines TRBV4-1 with TRBJ2-5, with TRBD2 identical over 11 bases. The trim removed 3 bases at V and 8 bases at J, leaving 5 bases unmatched. The CDR3 consists of 14 residues. Germline V gives CDR1 MGHRA, CDR2 YSYEKL. CDR3 DNA sequence: TGCGCCAGCAGCCACCCCGGGACTAGCGGAACCCAGTACTTC. This sequence encodes CASSHPGTSGTQYF.

There are a few counts of this clone. The chain links TRBV10-3 to TRBJ2-1, with 9 bases lining up with TRBD2. The J segment lost 2 bases and the V segment lost 8 bases, leaving 10 bases of the junction unmatched. The CDR3 runs 16 residues. CDR1 and CDR2 (germline): ENHRY, SYGVKD. The DNA for the CDR3 is TGTGCCATCGGGAGCGCGGCGGGAGGGCCCTACAATGAGCAGTTCTTC. It translates to CAIGSAAGGPYNEQFF.

The gene calls are TRBV28 and TRBJ2-7, with 12 bases lining up with TRBD1. This CDR3 contains 16 residues. V gave up 2 bases and J gave up 6 bases; unmatched junction bases: 8. Germline-derived CDR1 and CDR2 are MDHEN and SYDVKM. CDR3 coding DNA: TGTGCCAGCAGTTTAAACAGGGACAGGGGGCGTCGCGAGCAGTACTTC. It specifies CASSLNRDRGRREQYF.

The V gene is TRBV28, the J gene TRBJ1-2; 7 bases are a match to TRBD1. CDR1 is MDHEN and CDR2 is SYDVKM in the germline V gene. CDR3 size: 13 residues. The ends lost 6 bases at V and 3 bases at J; junction bases unmatched: 4. In DNA form, the CDR3 reads TGTGCCAGCAGCGACAGGGTACACTATGGCTACACCTTC. Translation gives CASSDRVHYGYTF.

This chain uses TRBV19 with TRBJ2-1; 13 positions agree with TRBD2. The CDR3 runs to 16 residues. J lost 3 bases, V lost 3 bases, and 2 bases had no gene match. CDR1 is LNHDA and CDR2 is SQIVND in the germline V gene (reference sequence). CDR3 sequence reads: CASSIRTSGSYNEQFF. CDR3 bases: TGTGCCAGTAGTATTCGGACTAGCGGGAGCTACAATGAGCAGTTCTTC.

The J gene is TRBJ2-1, the V gene TRBV14, with 7 nucleotides matching TRBD2. With 2 bases clipped from V and 7 bases from J, the junction kept 11 bases outside the gene matches. The CDR3 has 16 residues. CDR1 and CDR2 (germline): SGHDN, FVKESK. The CDR3 nucleotides are TGTGCCAGCAGCCAAAACCGGGACTACCTTGGGAATGAGCAGTTCTTC. Translation gives CASSQNRDYLGNEQFF. The whole variable domain, remainder taken from reference TRBV14 and TRBJ2-1, is EAGVTQFPSHSVIEKGQTVTLRCDPISGHDNLYWYRRVMGKEIKFLLHFVKESKQDESGMPNNRFLAERTGGTYSTLKVQPAELEDSGVYFCASSQNRDYLGNEQFFGPGTRLTVL.

V and J are TRBV5-8 and TRBJ2-7, with 11 bases lining up with TRBD2. There are 17 residues in the CDR3. CDR1 SGHTS and CDR2 YDEGEE come from the germline V gene. The V gene end was trimmed by 7 bases and the J gene end by 0 bases; junction bases not matched to a gene: 12. Here the CDR3 reads CASRELAGVPISYEQYF. The CDR3 DNA follows: TGTGCCAGCCGGGAACTAGCGGGAGTCCCCATCTCCTACGAGCAGTACTTC.

The chain carries TRBV5-4 and TRBJ1-2; 7 bases are a match to TRBD1. Germline trimming cut 5 bases from V and 4 bases from J; bases unmatched to any gene: 8. The CDR3 runs 14 residues. CDR1 and CDR2 (germline): SGHNT, YYREEE (reference sequence). CDR3 sequence: CASRYTTGAYGYTF. The CDR3, as DNA: TGTGCCAGCAGATACACAACAGGGGCCTATGGCTACACCTTC. The complete variable domain, with remaining parts taken from reference TRBV5-4 and TRBJ1-2, reads ETGVTQSPTHLIKTRGQQVTLRCSSQSGHNTVSWYQQALGQGPQFIFQYYREEENGRGNFPPRFSGLQFPNYSSELNVNALELDDSALYLCASRYTTGAYGYTFGSGTRLTVV.

V is TRBV12-5 and J is TRBJ2-7, with a possible D match to TRBD2 (5 bases). CDR3 length: 13 residues. Germline V gene data show CDR1 as LGHNT and CDR2 as FRNRAP. Trimming pared 3 bases from V and 5 bases from J, leaving 11 bases between. DNA for the CDR3: TGTGCTAGTGGTTTTTGGGTCGGGGACGAGCAGTACTTC. This encodes CASGFWVGDEQYF.

The genes are TRBV19 and TRBJ2-7, with 7 bases lining up with TRBD1. This CDR3 has 14 amino acids. After removal of 4 bases from V and 3 bases from J, the junction contained 6 bases not matched to a gene. Per the germline V gene, CDR1 is LNHDA and CDR2 is SQIVND (reference sequence). CDR3 amino acids: CASSTPTGFYEQYF. Written as DNA, the CDR3 is TGTGCCAGTAGTACCCCGACAGGGTTCTACGAGCAGTACTTC.

The V and J genes are TRBV2 and TRBJ1-1; possibly TRBD1 for D (6 bases). The CDR3 sequence is 16 residues long. CDR1 and CDR2 (germline): SNHLY, FYNNEI. Trimming took off 2 bases at V and 5 bases at J, with 18 bases between the two ends. The CDR3 DNA is TGTGCCAGCAGTGAATCCACAGGGCCTCGTGGGACTGAAGCTTTCTTT. This encodes CASSESTGPRGTEAFF.

This clone was found once. The chain links TRBV29-1 to TRBJ2-2; no clear D. The CDR3 is made up of 15 amino acids. V shed 7 bases and J shed 0 bases, with 15 bases lying between them. Germline V gene lookup returns CDR1 SQVTM and CDR2 ANQGSEA. CDR3 nucleotide sequence: TGCAGCGCGATAATCGTCCCAGCGAACACCGGGGAGCTGTTTTTT. It translates to CSAIIVPANTGELFF.

The count of this clone is one. One end of the junction is discordant with germline, which a read error may explain. The chain couples TRBV5-1 to TRBJ2-7, with D maybe TRBD2 (6 bases). CDR3 size: 15 residues. CDR1 and CDR2 from the germline V gene are SGHRS and YFSETQ. CDR3 region: CASSLTGTANYQQYF. Here the CDR3 DNA reads TGCGCCAGCAGCTTGACCGGGACTGCCAACTACCAGCAGTACTTC.

V usage is TRBV5-6 and J usage is TRBJ1-1; possible D gene TRBD1, 5 bases. The V gene lost 4 bases and the J gene lost 1 base, with 14 bases spanning the gap. Germline CDR1 reads SGHDT; CDR2 reads YYEEEE. CDR3 length: 15 residues. Here the CDR3 reads CASSPSGYRNTEAFF. Here the CDR3 DNA reads TGTGCCAGCAGCCCATCAGGGTATAGGAACACTGAAGCTTTCTTT.

The rearrangement joins TRBV10-2 to TRBJ2-5, with 7 bases that match TRBD2. Germline trimming cut 2 bases from V and 1 base from J; bases unmatched to any gene: 4. Germline CDR1 is WSHSY and CDR2 is SAAADI. CDR3 length equals 15 residues. The CDR3 loop reads CASSEPLAAQETQYF. The CDR3 DNA sequence: TGCGCCAGCAGTGAGCCGCTAGCGGCCCAAGAGACCCAGTACTTC.

This chain uses TRBV30 with TRBJ2-7, with TRBD1 as a possible D gene (5 bases). The CDR3 has 14 amino acids. V lost 2 bases and J 3 bases, leaving 14 bases between the germline ends. CDR1 and CDR2 (germline): GTSNPN, SVGIG (reference sequence). CDR3 sequence (DNA): TGTGCCTGGAGTCTCCCAGGGCTGCGCTACGAGCAGTACTTC. Protein product: CAWSLPGLRYEQYF.

The V gene is TRBV7-9, the J gene TRBJ1-5; perhaps TRBD1 as D (5 bases). There are 16 residues in the CDR3. Trimming removed 2 bases at V and 7 bases at J, with 18 bases between. CDR1 is SEHNR, CDR2 FQNEAQ, per germline (reference sequence). CDR3 coding DNA: TGTGCCAGCAGCTTAACCAGGGCAGGAATCAACCAGCCCCAGCATTTT. It specifies CASSLTRAGINQPQHF. Using reference TRBV7-9 and TRBJ1-5 for the parts outside the CDR3, the full variable domain is DTGVSQNPRHKITKRGQNVTFRCDPISEHNRLYWYRQTLGQGPEFLTYFQNEAQLEKSRLLSDRFSAERPKGSFSTLEIQRTEQGDSAMYLCASSLTRAGINQPQHFGDGTRLSIL.